The clone carrying this T cell receptor (beta chain) appeared a single time. Antigen specificity is unknown. This record belongs to a study of early T cells in non-severe SARS-CoV-2 infection. At the level of the study: RNA in bulk from unsorted whole blood was sequenced, and chains were unpaired.

Notes on the study in general: Comparison of clonotypes with VDJdb favored anti-spike CD8 responses while missing private and CD4 specificities.

V lost 6 bases, J lost 2 bases, and 17 bases lay in between. Germline values: CDR1 MNHEY, CDR2 SVGAGI. The CDR3 runs 17 residues. Unique molecular identifiers were added to individual cDNA molecules. In TCRdb, the 5' RACE reads were re-called with MiXCR into one record per CDR3 protein. This repertoire shows tens of thousands of distinct CDR3 sequences, 9% to 15% found once; its top ten account for around 2.6%. The TCR sequence derives from an adult who was a healthcare worker with PCR-confirmed SARS-CoV-2 infection or an uninfected control (not recorded which). Source: whole blood, taken at baseline. The V gene is TRBV6-5, the J gene TRBJ1-6; tentatively, D is TRBD1 (5 bases). The CDR3 region is CASSHHGGETYNSPLHF. The CDR3 coding sequence is TGTGCCAGCAGCCATCATGGGGGGGAAACCTATAATTCACCCCTCCACTTT.